This TCR beta chain was documented in a study of blood T cell repertoires in COVID-19. Turning to the study itself: In each case, the material was cDNA or gDNA derived from T cells, B-cell-depleted T cells, or PBMCs.

The protocol was immunoSEQ multiplex PCR, while the TCRdb copy is restricted to in-frame clones and leaves out a portion. In the table there are some 160,000 clones, around 87% of which are singletons. Germline values: CDR1 LGHDT, CDR2 YNNKEL (reference sequence). The CDR3 runs 16 residues. The V end lost 1 base, the J end lost 3 bases, and 15 bases lay between the germline ends. Clinical history as reported by participants underpinned cohort assignment. Donors in Cohort 3 counted as recovered after two negative PCRs, clearance, or symptom resolution. This receptor was taken from a woman in her forties or fifties who had recovered from COVID-19. This chain joins TRBV3-1 (or the pseudogene TRBV3-2) and TRBJ1-2; possible D gene TRBD1, 6 bases. The sample taken for sequencing was PBMCs or T cells enriched from blood (not recorded which). Here the CDR3 reads CASSQVVGRGDYGYTF. CDR3 bases: TGTGCCAGCAGCCAAGTAGTTGGCAGGGGAGACTATGGCTACACCTTC.